One sample yielded the 2 T cell receptor beta chains listed below, sequenced in a study of response to subunit inactivated influenza vaccine. Via MiXCR, TCRdb re-called the RT-PCR reads, giving one row per CDR3 protein. Among about 650,000 distinct CDR3 sequences listed, about 15% were seen once. The material sequenced was PBMCs from blood, taken less than 15 days before vaccination. The receptors were sampled from a man aged 45-65 years who received an inactivated influenza vaccine.

This clonotype was recorded a few times. The chain carries TRBV4-2 and TRBJ2-3; D ambiguous. Germline V lookup: CDR1 LGHNA, CDR2 YNFKEQ. The CDR3 length is 13 residues. The V gene lost 1 base and the J gene lost 4 bases, with 6 bases spanning the gap. In DNA form, the CDR3 reads TGTGCCAGCAGCCAAGTGCGCCCAGATACGCAGTATTTT. Amino acids: CASSQVRPDTQYF.

The chain couples TRBV15 to TRBJ2-3, with D perhaps matching TRBD2 (6 bases). V was trimmed by 10 bases and J by 2 bases, leaving 13 bases between them. Per the germline V gene, CDR1 is LNHNV and CDR2 is YYDKDF (reference sequence). The CDR3 extends over 13 amino acids. The CDR3 DNA sequence: TGTGCCAGCCGGGGGTTGTTCACAGATACGCAGTATTTT. It is translated as CASRGLFTDTQYF. The entire variable domain, with the rest obtained from reference TRBV15 and TRBJ2-3, is as follows: DAMVIQNPRYQVTQFGKPVTLSCSQTLNHNVMYWYQQKSSQAPKLLFHYYDKDFNNEADTPDNFQSRRPNTSFCFLDIRSPGLGDTAMYLCASRGLFTDTQYFGPGTRLTVL.